The clone carrying this T cell receptor beta chain was picked up a small number of times. The antigen is undetermined. The sample comes from a study of T cells after yellow fever vaccination. About the study: The SMART-Seq v4 Ultra Low Input method served to prepare the low-cell-number fractions. Findings of the study overall: Booster sampling recovered most clones from primary vaccination (less than 97% CD4, around 90% CD8).

Unmatched junction bases numbered 3, after V lost 5 bases and J lost 1 base. The CDR3 length is 13 residues. Germline values: CDR1 SQVTM, CDR2 ANQGSEA. MiXCR, run by TCRdb on the 5' RACE reads, gives a single entry per CDR3 protein. This sample has approximately 600,000 distinct CDR3 sequences, with around an eighth found just once. V usage is TRBV29-1 and J usage is TRBJ1-1, with 8 bases identical to TRBD1. The TCR sequence derives from a young man who received the YFV17D yellow fever vaccine. Sample: PBMCs, taken on the day of the yellow fever booster vaccination. CDR3 region: CSVQGARNTEAFF. The CDR3 bases are TGCAGCGTTCAGGGGGCTCGGAACACTGAAGCTTTCTTT.